Included here is one T cell receptor (beta chain) sequence, with context. Per the original data handling: Estimation of nucleated cell counts relied on the amplification of reference gene primers. Sequenced by immunoSEQ multiplex PCR; TCRdb stores in-frame clones only, minus some. That table gives V, J and clone size, and the DNA gave D and trimming. This sample has roughly 40,000 clones, with about 78% found just once. CDR3 length: 15 amino acids. Trimming left V 0 bases short and J 10 bases short, with 13 bases between. Germline V gene sequence: CDR1 LNHDA, CDR2 SQIVND (reference sequence). This entry comes from a study of blood T cell repertoires in COVID-19. Study overall: From the United States, Italy and Spain came samples of acute and convalescent COVID-19.

Sequenced material: peripheral blood. The receptor was derived from a man in his 70s with active or convalescent COVID-19. V and J are TRBV19 and TRBJ1-6; D gene ambiguous. Here the CDR3 DNA reads TGTGCCAGTAGTATAGATCGACACCCGGGGTCACCCCTCCACTTT. This sequence encodes CASSIDRHPGSPLHF.